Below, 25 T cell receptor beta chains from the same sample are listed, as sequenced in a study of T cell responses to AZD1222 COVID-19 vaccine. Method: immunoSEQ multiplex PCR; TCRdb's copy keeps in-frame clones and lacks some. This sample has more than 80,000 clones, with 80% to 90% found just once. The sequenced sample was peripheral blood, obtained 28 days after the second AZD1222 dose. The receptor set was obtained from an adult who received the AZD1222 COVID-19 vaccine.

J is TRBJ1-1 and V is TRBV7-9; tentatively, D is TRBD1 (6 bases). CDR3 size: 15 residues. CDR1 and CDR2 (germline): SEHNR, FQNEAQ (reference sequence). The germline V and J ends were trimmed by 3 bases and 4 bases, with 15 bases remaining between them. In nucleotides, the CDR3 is TGTGCCAGCAGCTTGGGGCTCGGGGGGCTCACTGAAGCTTTCTTT. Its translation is CASSLGLGGLTEAFF.

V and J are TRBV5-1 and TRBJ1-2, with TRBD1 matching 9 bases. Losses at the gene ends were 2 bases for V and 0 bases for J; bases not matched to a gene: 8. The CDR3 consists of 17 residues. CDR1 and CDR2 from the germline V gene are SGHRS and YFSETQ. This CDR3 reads CASSFLPGQGANYGYTF. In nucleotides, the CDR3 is TGCGCCAGCAGCTTCCTCCCGGGACAGGGAGCTAACTATGGCTACACCTTC.

As DNA, the CDR3 is TGTGCCAGCAGCGTAGACCTAGCGGGAGGGCAAAAGTTCTTC. It yields the protein CASSVDLAGGQKFF. V and J are TRBV9 and TRBJ2-1; 12 positions match TRBD2. Germline V gene data show CDR1 as SGDLS and CDR2 as YYNGEE. The CDR3 contains 14 residues. With 0 bases clipped from V and 14 bases from J, the junction kept 6 bases outside the gene matches. Full variable domain (remainder filled in from reference TRBV9 and TRBJ2-1): DSGVTQTPKHLITATGQRVTLRCSPRSGDLSVYWYQQSLDQGLQFLIQYYNGEERAKGNILERFSAQQFPDLHSELNLSSLELGDSALYFCASSVDLAGGQKFFGPGTRLTVL.

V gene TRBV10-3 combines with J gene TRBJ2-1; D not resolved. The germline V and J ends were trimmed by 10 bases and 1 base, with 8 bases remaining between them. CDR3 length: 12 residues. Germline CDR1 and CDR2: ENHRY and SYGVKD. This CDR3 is CASGWSYNEQFF. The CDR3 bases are TGTGCCAGTGGTTGGTCCTACAATGAGCAGTTCTTC.

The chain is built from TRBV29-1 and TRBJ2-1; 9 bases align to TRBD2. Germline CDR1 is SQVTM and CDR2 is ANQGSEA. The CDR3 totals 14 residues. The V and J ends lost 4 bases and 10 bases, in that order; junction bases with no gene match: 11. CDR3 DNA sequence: TGCAGCGTTGGGAGGGGACTAGCCTCCGGGGAGCAGTTCTTC. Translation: CSVGRGLASGEQFF.

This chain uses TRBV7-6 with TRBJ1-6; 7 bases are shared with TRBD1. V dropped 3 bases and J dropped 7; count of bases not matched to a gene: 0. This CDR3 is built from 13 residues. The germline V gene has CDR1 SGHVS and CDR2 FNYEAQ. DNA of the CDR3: TGTGCCAGCAGCTTGGGACAGAATTCACCCCTCCACTTT. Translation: CASSLGQNSPLHF.

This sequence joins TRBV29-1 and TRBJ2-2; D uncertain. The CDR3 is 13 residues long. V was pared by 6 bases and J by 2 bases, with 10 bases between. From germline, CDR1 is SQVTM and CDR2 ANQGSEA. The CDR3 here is CSVKKLNTGELFF. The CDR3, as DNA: TGCAGCGTAAAAAAATTAAACACCGGGGAGCTGTTTTTT.

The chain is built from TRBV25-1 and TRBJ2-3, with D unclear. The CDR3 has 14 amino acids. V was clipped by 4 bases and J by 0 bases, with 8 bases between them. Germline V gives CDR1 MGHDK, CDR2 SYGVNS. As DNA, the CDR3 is TGTGCCAGCAGTGGGTGGATGAGCACAGATACGCAGTATTTT. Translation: CASSGWMSTDTQYF.

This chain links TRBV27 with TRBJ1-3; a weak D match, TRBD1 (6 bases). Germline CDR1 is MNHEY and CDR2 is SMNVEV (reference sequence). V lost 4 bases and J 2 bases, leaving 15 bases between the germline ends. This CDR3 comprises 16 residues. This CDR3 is CASSSIRGGTGNTIYF. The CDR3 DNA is TGTGCCAGCAGTTCAATCAGGGGAGGGACTGGAAACACCATATATTTT.

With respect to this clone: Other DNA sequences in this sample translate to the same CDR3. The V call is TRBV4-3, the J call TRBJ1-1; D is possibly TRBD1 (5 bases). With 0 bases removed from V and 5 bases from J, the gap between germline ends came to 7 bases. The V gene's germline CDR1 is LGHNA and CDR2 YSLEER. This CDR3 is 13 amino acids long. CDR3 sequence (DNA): TGCGCCAGCAGCCAAGAATGGGGGACTGAAGCTTTCTTT. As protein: CASSQEWGTEAFF.

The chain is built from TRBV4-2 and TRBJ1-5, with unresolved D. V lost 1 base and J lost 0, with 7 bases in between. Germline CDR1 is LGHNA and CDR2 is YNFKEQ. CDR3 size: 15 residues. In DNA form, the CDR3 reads TGTGCCAGCAGCCAAGTGAGGGATAGCAATCAGCCCCAGCATTTT. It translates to CASSQVRDSNQPQHF.

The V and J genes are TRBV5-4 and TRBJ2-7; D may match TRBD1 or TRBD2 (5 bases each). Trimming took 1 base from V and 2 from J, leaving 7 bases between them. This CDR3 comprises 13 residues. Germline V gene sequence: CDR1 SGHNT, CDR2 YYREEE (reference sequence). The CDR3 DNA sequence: TGTGCCAGCAGCTTGCGGGGCGCCTACGAGCAGTACTTC. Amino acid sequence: CASSLRGAYEQYF. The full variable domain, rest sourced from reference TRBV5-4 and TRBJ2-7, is ETGVTQSPTHLIKTRGQQVTLRCSSQSGHNTVSWYQQALGQGPQFIFQYYREEENGRGNFPPRFSGLQFPNYSSELNVNALELDDSALYLCASSLRGAYEQYFGPGTRLTVT.

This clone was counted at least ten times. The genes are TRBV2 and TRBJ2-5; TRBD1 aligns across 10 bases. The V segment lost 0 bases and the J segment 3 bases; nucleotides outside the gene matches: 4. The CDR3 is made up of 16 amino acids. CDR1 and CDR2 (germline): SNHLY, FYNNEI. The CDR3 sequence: CASSEAPGQGKETQYF. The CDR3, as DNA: TGTGCCAGCAGTGAAGCGCCGGGACAGGGGAAAGAGACCCAGTACTTC.

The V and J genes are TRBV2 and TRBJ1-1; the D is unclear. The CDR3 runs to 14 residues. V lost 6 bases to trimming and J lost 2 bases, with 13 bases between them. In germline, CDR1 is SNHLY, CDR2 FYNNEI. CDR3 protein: CASSGDRSNTEAFF. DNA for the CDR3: TGTGCCAGCAGCGGGGATAGGAGTAACACTGAAGCTTTCTTT.

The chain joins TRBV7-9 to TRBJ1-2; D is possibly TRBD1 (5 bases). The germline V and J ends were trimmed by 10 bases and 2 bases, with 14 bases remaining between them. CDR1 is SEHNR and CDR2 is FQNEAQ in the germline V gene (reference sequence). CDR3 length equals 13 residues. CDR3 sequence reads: CAIGRQINYGYTF. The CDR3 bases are TGTGCCATCGGAAGACAGATAAACTATGGCTACACCTTC.

The CDR3 DNA follows: TGTGCCAGCAGCTTAGGGGATCAGCCCCAGCATTTT. Translation: CASSLGDQPQHF. This chain joins TRBV11-2 and TRBJ1-5; D not resolved. The CDR3 runs to 12 residues. Germline V lookup: CDR1 SGHAT, CDR2 FQNNGV. The V end was cut by 1 base, the J end by 5 bases, with 3 bases between.

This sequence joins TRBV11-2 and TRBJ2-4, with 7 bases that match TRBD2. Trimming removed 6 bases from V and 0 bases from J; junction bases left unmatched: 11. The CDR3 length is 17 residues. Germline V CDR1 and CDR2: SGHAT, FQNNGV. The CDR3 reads CASSQRSVAGAKNIQYF. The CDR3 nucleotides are TGTGCCAGCAGTCAACGCTCGGTAGCGGGAGCCAAAAACATTCAGTACTTC.

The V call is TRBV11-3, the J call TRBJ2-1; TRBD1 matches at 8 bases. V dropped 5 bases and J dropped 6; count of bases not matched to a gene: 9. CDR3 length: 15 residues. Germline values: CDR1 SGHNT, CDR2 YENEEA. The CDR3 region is CASSQTGDNINEQFF. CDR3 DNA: TGTGCCAGCAGCCAGACAGGGGATAACATCAATGAGCAGTTCTTC.

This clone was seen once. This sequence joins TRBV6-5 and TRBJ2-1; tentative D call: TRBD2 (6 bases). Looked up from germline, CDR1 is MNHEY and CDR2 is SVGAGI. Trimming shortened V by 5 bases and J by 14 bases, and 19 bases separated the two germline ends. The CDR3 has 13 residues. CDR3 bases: TGTGCCAGCAGTCAGAACACCGGGACTCAGAAGTTCTTC. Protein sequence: CASSQNTGTQKFF.

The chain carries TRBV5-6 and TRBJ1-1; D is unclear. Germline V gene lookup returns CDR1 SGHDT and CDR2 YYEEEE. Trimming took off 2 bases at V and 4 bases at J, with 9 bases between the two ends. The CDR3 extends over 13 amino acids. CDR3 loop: CASSFQLLTEAFF. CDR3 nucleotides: TGTGCCAGCAGCTTTCAATTGCTCACTGAAGCTTTCTTT.

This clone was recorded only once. The CDR3 DNA reads as TGTGCCAGTAGTGATCGGCCGTGGGGCTACACCTTC. It encodes CASSDRPWGYTF. The rearrangement uses TRBV19 and TRBJ1-2; unclear D gene. The CDR3 runs 12 residues. V shed 5 bases and J shed 8 bases, with 12 bases lying between them. CDR1 and CDR2 from the germline V gene are LNHDA and SQIVND (reference sequence). Drawing the rest from reference TRBV19 and TRBJ1-2, the complete variable domain is DGGITQSPKYLFRKEGQNVTLSCEQNLNHDAMYWYRQDPGQGLRLIYYSQIVNDFQKGDIAEGYSVSREKKESFPLTVTSAQKNPTAFYLCASSDRPWGYTFGSGTRLTVV.

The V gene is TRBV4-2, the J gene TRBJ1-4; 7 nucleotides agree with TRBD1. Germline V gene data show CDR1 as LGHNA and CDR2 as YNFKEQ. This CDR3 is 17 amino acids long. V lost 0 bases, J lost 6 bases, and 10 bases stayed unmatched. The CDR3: CASSQDYPNRGDEKLFF. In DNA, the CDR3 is TGTGCCAGCAGCCAAGATTACCCCAACAGGGGCGATGAAAAACTGTTTTTT.

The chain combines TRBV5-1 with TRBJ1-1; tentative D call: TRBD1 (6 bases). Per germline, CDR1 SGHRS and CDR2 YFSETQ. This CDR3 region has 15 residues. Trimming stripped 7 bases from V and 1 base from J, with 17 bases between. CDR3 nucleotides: TGCGCCAGCTCCCCTGTGGGGGCTTCGAACACTGAAGCTTTCTTT. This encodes CASSPVGASNTEAFF.

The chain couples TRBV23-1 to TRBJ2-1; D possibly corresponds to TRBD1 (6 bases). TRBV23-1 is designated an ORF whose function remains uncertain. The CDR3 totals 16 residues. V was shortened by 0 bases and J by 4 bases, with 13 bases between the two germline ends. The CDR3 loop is CASSQSNQGLYNEQFF. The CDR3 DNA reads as TGCGCCAGCAGTCAATCAAATCAGGGGCTATACAATGAGCAGTTCTTC.

The CDR3 spells CASSLETSGTSTDTQYF. CDR3 bases: TGCGCCAGCAGCTTGGAGACTAGCGGGACCAGCACAGATACGCAGTATTTT. The genes are TRBV5-1 and TRBJ2-3, with TRBD2 matching 11 bases. CDR3 length equals 17 residues. Germline CDR1 and CDR2: SGHRS and YFSETQ. Germline trimming cut 0 bases from V and 0 bases from J; bases unmatched to any gene: 3.